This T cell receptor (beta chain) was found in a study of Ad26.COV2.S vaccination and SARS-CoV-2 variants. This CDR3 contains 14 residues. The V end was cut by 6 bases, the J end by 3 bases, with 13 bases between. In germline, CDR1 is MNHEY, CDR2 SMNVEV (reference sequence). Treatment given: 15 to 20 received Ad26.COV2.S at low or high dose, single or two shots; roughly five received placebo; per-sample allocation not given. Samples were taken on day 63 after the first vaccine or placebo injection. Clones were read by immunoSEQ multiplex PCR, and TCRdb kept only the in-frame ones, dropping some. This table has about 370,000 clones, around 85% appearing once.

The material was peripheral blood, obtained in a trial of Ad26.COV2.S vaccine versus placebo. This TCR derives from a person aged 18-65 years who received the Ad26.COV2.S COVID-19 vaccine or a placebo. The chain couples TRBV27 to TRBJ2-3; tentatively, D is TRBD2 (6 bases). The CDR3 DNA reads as TGTGCCAGCAGGACTAGTTTGAAAACAGATACGCAGTATTTT. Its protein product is CASRTSLKTDTQYF.